The present T cell receptor (beta chain) was sequenced within a study of shared clonotypes between healthy human individuals. Losses at the gene ends were 7 bases for V and 2 bases for J; bases not matched to a gene: 6. CDR1 MNHEY and CDR2 SMNVEV come from the germline V gene (reference sequence). The CDR3 has 14 residues. As defined, naive CD8 cells were CD45RO-negative and positively selected for CCR7, with terminally differentiated effector memory CD45RA+ cells excluded. Recent vaccinations or acute infections were absent in the healthy HIV-negative adult donors. Per sorted-subset replicate PCR, input was approximately 180 ng DNA, representing about 32,000 T cell genomes. Under the authors' procedure: ImmunoSEQ yielded junction-only sequences lacking quality scores, so filtering differed. Generated by immunoSEQ multiplex PCR, the TCRdb table keeps only in-frame clones and is missing some. V and J calls and clone size are given by that table; D and trimming were obtained from the DNA. The sample includes 2 million or so clones, just under 95% of them seen just once.

V is TRBV27 and J is TRBJ2-3; 7 nucleotides line up with TRBD1. Sequencing was done on a sample of naive CD8+ T cells sorted from blood. This receptor was obtained from a man between 18 and 35 years old in good health. Here the CDR3 reads CASTVTGFTDTQYF. CDR3 coding DNA: TGTGCCAGCACCGTGACAGGGTTCACAGATACGCAGTATTTT.